The 25 T cell receptor beta chains below come from one sample, sequenced in a study of shared clonotypes between healthy human individuals. Sequenced by immunoSEQ multiplex PCR; TCRdb stores in-frame clones only, minus some. In the table there are some 1,900,000 clones, about 95% of which are singletons. As defined, naive CD8 cells were CD45RO-negative and positively selected for CCR7, with terminally differentiated effector memory CD45RA+ cells excluded. Input material: naive CD8+ T cells sorted from blood. These receptors came from a young man in good health.

The chain has TRBV30 and TRBJ1-2; perhaps TRBD1 as D (6 bases). This CDR3 spans 14 amino acids. Trimming removed 4 bases from V and 6 bases from J, with 18 bases in between. The germline gives CDR1 GTSNPN, CDR2 SVGIG (reference sequence). In DNA, the CDR3 is TGTGCCTGGATCTCCGGCAGGGGATCCCATGGCTACACCTTC. Protein product: CAWISGRGSHGYTF. The variable domain in full, with the rest retrieved from reference TRBV30 and TRBJ1-2, is SQTIHQWPATLVQPVGSPLSLECTVEGTSNPNLYWYRQAAGRGLQLLFYSVGIGQISSEVPQNLSASRPQDRQFILSSKKLLLSDSGFYLCAWISGRGSHGYTFGSGTRLTVV.

This chain links TRBV4-3 with TRBJ1-6; possibly TRBD1 for D (5 bases). Germline CDR1 reads LGHNA; CDR2 reads YSLEER. With 0 bases removed from V and 10 bases from J, the gap between germline ends came to 16 bases. CDR3 size: 16 residues. CDR3 DNA sequence: TGCGCCAGCAGCCAAGAAGTAGGGGAGGGGATCTCACCCCTCCACTTT. This translates into CASSQEVGEGISPLHF.

The rearrangement uses TRBV7-9 and TRBJ1-6; TRBD1 aligns across 8 bases. The germline V gene encodes CDR1 SEHNR and CDR2 FQNEAQ (reference sequence). Trimming at V came to 8 bases and at J to 7 bases, leaving 1 base not matched to a gene. The CDR3 is 12 residues long. The CDR3: CASGTGNSPLHF. DNA of the CDR3: TGTGCCAGCGGGACAGGAAATTCACCCCTCCACTTT.

The CDR3 DNA follows: TGTGCCAGCAGCTTAGATACGCTCACAGATACGCAGTATTTT. This codes for CASSLDTLTDTQYF. This chain joins TRBV11-1 and TRBJ2-3; no definite D call. The germline CDR1 and CDR2 sequences are SGHAT and FQDESV (reference sequence). This CDR3 is 14 amino acids long. V was cut by 1 base and J by 2 bases, with 7 bases left in between.

The rearrangement links TRBV30 to TRBJ2-3; tentatively, D is TRBD1 (5 bases). Per germline, CDR1 GTSNPN and CDR2 SVGIG (reference sequence). CDR3 length equals 15 residues. The V end lost 2 bases, the J end lost 0 bases, and 12 bases lay between the germline ends. The CDR3 DNA reads as TGTGCCTGGAGTCTGGACATTTCTAGCACAGATACGCAGTATTTT. Translating gives CAWSLDISSTDTQYF. The variable domain in full, completed from reference TRBV30 and TRBJ2-3, reads SQTIHQWPATLVQPVGSPLSLECTVEGTSNPNLYWYRQAAGRGLQLLFYSVGIGQISSEVPQNLSASRPQDRQFILSSKKLLLSDSGFYLCAWSLDISSTDTQYFGPGTRLTVL.

The chain uses TRBV5-1 and TRBJ2-7, with TRBD1 matching over 7 bases. The germline V gene encodes CDR1 SGHRS and CDR2 YFSETQ. This CDR3 comprises 15 residues. Unmatched junction bases numbered 7, after V lost 4 bases and J lost 0 bases. The CDR3 region is CASSQGQSLSYEQYF. CDR3 in DNA: TGCGCCAGCAGCCAGGGACAGAGCCTCTCCTACGAGCAGTACTTC.

This clone was detected only once. V is TRBV5-4 and J is TRBJ2-1; D might be TRBD2 (5 bases). The length of the CDR3 is 13 residues. The V end lost 4 bases, the J end lost 10 bases, and 15 bases lay between the germline ends. Germline CDR1 reads SGHNT; CDR2 reads YYREEE (reference sequence). The CDR3 protein is CASSPRSGAEQFF. As DNA, the CDR3 is TGTGCCAGCAGCCCAAGGAGCGGAGCCGAGCAGTTCTTC.

In the case of this clone: The sample contains more than one DNA sequence encoding this CDR3. The chain couples TRBV13 to TRBJ2-3; D is perhaps TRBD1 (6 bases). The germline V gene encodes CDR1 PRHDT and CDR2 FYEKMQ (reference sequence). The V end was cut by 1 base, the J end by 3 bases, with 11 bases between. This CDR3 has 15 amino acids. The CDR3 DNA reads as TGTGCCAGCAGCTTAGTCACAGGGTCGACAGATACGCAGTATTTT. Protein product: CASSLVTGSTDTQYF.

The chain is built from TRBV4-1 and TRBJ1-1; TRBD1 matches 7 bases. CDR1 MGHRA and CDR2 YSYEKL come from the germline V gene. J lost 8 bases, V lost 1 base, and 1 base had no gene match. The CDR3 spans 12 residues. The CDR3 bases are TGCGCCAGCAGCCAAGTGGGACAGGAAGCTTTCTTT. Protein: CASSQVGQEAFF.

The sample holds one count of this clone. The rearrangement joins TRBV30 to TRBJ2-5, with no clear D. Trimming took 0 bases from V and 4 from J, leaving 15 bases between them. Germline V gene data show CDR1 as GTSNPN and CDR2 as SVGIG (reference sequence). The CDR3 loop spans 15 amino acids. The CDR3 coding sequence is TGTGCCTGGAGTGTATCATGGACGACGACAGAGACCCAGTACTTC. Its protein product is CAWSVSWTTTETQYF.

The chain recombines TRBV5-1 with TRBJ2-1; D not certain. Germline V gives CDR1 SGHRS, CDR2 YFSETQ. Trimming pared 4 bases from V and 2 bases from J, leaving 13 bases between. The CDR3 extends over 15 amino acids. CDR3 region: CASSTTRSAYNEQFF. The CDR3 DNA follows: TGCGCCAGCAGCACGACGCGGAGTGCCTACAATGAGCAGTTCTTC. Complete variable domain (other parts from reference TRBV5-1 and TRBJ2-1): KAGVTQTPRYLIKTRGQQVTLSCSPISGHRSVSWYQQTPGQGLQFLFEYFSETQRNKGNFPGRFSGRQFSNSRSEMNVSTLELGDSALYLCASSTTRSAYNEQFFGPGTRLTVL.

This chain connects TRBV19 to TRBJ2-1; maybe TRBD1 (5 bases). Germline CDR1 is LNHDA and CDR2 is SQIVND (reference sequence). This CDR3 has 14 residues. V dropped 10 bases and J dropped 6 bases, with 19 bases sitting between them. The CDR3 is CATQPSRDLNEQFF. In DNA form, the CDR3 reads TGTGCCACCCAACCCTCCAGGGATCTCAATGAGCAGTTCTTC. Using reference TRBV19 and TRBJ2-1 for the parts outside the CDR3, the full variable domain is DGGITQSPKYLFRKEGQNVTLSCEQNLNHDAMYWYRQDPGQGLRLIYYSQIVNDFQKGDIAEGYSVSREKKESFPLTVTSAQKNPTAFYLCATQPSRDLNEQFFGPGTRLTVL.

This sequence joins TRBV29-1 and TRBJ2-1, with D possibly being TRBD1 or TRBD2 (6 bases each). Germline CDR1 reads SQVTM; CDR2 reads ANQGSEA. This CDR3 is built from 17 residues. The V gene lost 1 base and the J gene lost 4 bases, with 20 bases spanning the gap. CDR3 nucleotide sequence: TGCAGCGTTGAAGGACAGGAGGGTCTTCCGGTATACAATGAGCAGTTCTTC. It translates to CSVEGQEGLPVYNEQFF.

The chain links TRBV6-5 to TRBJ1-1; 8 bases map to TRBD1. Germline V gives CDR1 MNHEY, CDR2 SVGAGI. V lost 2 bases to trimming and J lost 7 bases; unmatched junction nucleotides: 6. The CDR3 length is 14 residues. The CDR3 coding sequence is TGTGCCAGCAGTTACCTGTCGGGACAGGATGAAGCTTTCTTT. Its translation: CASSYLSGQDEAFF.

J is TRBJ2-1 and V is TRBV7-3, with D possibly being TRBD2 (6 bases). The germline V gene has CDR1 SGHTA and CDR2 FQGTGA. Trimming removed 5 bases from V and 2 bases from J, with 13 bases in between. The CDR3 covers 15 residues. CDR3 DNA: TGTGCCAGCAGCCCCCACCCGGGGGCCTACAATGAGCAGTTCTTC. It codes for CASSPHPGAYNEQFF.

This clone was found once. V is TRBV9 and J is TRBJ1-1; weak D call: TRBD1 (6 bases). This CDR3 comprises 13 residues. Germline values: CDR1 SGDLS, CDR2 YYNGEE. Trimming removed 3 bases from V and 3 bases from J, with 9 bases in between. CDR3 sequence reads: CASSGGQYTEAFF. CDR3 DNA sequence: TGTGCCAGCAGCGGTGGACAGTACACTGAAGCTTTCTTT.

This clone appeared a single time. This chain links TRBV29-1 with TRBJ1-2, with D unclear. V dropped 5 bases and J dropped 6 bases, with 10 bases sitting between them. The germline CDR1 and CDR2 sequences are SQVTM and ANQGSEA. The CDR3 contains 11 residues. In DNA, the CDR3 is TGCAGCGTTCCCTTCAACCATGGCTACACCTTC. Its protein product is CSVPFNHGYTF.

The chain carries TRBV28 and TRBJ2-4; TRBD2 is a possible D gene (6 bases). The CDR3 has 14 residues. V was shortened by 6 bases and J by 7 bases, with 16 bases between the two germline ends. CDR1 is MDHEN, CDR2 SYDVKM, per germline. CDR3 DNA sequence: TGTGCCAGCAGCCCATGGGGCGGGGAGAACATTCAGTACTTC. Protein product: CASSPWGGENIQYF.

The chain is built from TRBV9 and TRBJ2-1; D uncertain. Germline-derived CDR1 and CDR2 are SGDLS and YYNGEE. V shed 1 base and J shed 1 base, with 15 bases lying between them. This CDR3 is built from 17 residues. In DNA form, the CDR3 reads TGTGCCAGCAGCGTATCGTCCGCAGTGAGTTCCTACAATGAGCAGTTCTTC. Its protein product is CASSVSSAVSSYNEQFF.

This CDR3 is CASSPTRLPETQYF. As DNA, the CDR3 is TGCGCCAGCAGCCCTACTAGGCTCCCAGAGACCCAGTACTTC. V and J are TRBV4-1 and TRBJ2-5, with a weak D call TRBD2 (5 bases). Per the germline V gene, CDR1 is MGHRA and CDR2 is YSYEKL. This CDR3 spans 14 amino acids. Trimming took off 4 bases at V and 4 bases at J, with 13 bases between the two ends.

The chain links TRBV28 to TRBJ2-5, with D possibly TRBD2 on 7 matching bases. The germline V gene encodes CDR1 MDHEN and CDR2 SYDVKM. The CDR3 is 15 amino acids. Trimming left V 4 bases short and J 2 bases short, with 14 bases between. CDR3 loop: CASSSRSGTQETQYF. The CDR3 DNA is TGTGCCAGCAGTTCTAGAAGCGGGACACAAGAGACCCAGTACTTC.

The V and J genes are TRBV15 and TRBJ1-1; D call uncertain. V was shortened by 0 bases and J by 8 bases, with 19 bases between the two germline ends. CDR3 length equals 16 residues. CDR1 is LNHNV and CDR2 is YYDKDF in the germline V gene (reference sequence). The CDR3 region has the DNA TGTGCCACCAGCAGAGAAGCGGAGGGAAGAGGGCCAGAAGCTTTCTTT. It translates to CATSREAEGRGPEAFF.

The V gene is TRBV5-1, the J gene TRBJ2-3; 7 nucleotides match TRBD2. J was trimmed by 2 bases and V by 3 bases; bases with no gene match: 6. The CDR3 runs to 15 residues. Germline values: CDR1 SGHRS, CDR2 YFSETQ. The CDR3 bases are TGCGCCAGCAGCTCGTCCCTAGCGGCCACAGATACGCAGTATTTT. Protein: CASSSSLAATDTQYF. Full variable domain (rest looked up from reference TRBV5-1 and TRBJ2-3): KAGVTQTPRYLIKTRGQQVTLSCSPISGHRSVSWYQQTPGQGLQFLFEYFSETQRNKGNFPGRFSGRQFSNSRSEMNVSTLELGDSALYLCASSSSLAATDTQYFGPGTRLTVL.

The chain uses TRBV28 and TRBJ2-3; possibly TRBD1 for D (5 bases). V was shortened by 3 bases and J by 4 bases, with 11 bases between the two germline ends. CDR1 MDHEN and CDR2 SYDVKM come from the germline V gene. This CDR3 spans 14 amino acids. In DNA, the CDR3 is TGTGCCAGCAGTTTGATCGCAGGGTCAGATACGCAGTATTTT. It yields the protein CASSLIAGSDTQYF. Based on the CDR3 plus reference TRBV28 and TRBJ2-3, the full variable domain is DVKVTQSSRYLVKRTGEKVFLECVQDMDHENMFWYRQDPGLGLRLIYFSYDVKMKEKGDIPEGYSVSREKKERFSLILESASTNQTSMYLCASSLIAGSDTQYFGPGTRLTVL.

The chain combines TRBV4-3 with TRBJ2-2, with TRBD2 as a possible D gene (6 bases). The length of the CDR3 is 16 residues. The V end was cut by 2 bases, the J end by 5 bases, with 15 bases between. Germline V gives CDR1 LGHNA, CDR2 YSLEER. This chain's CDR3 is CASSQKGAGGTGELFF. CDR3 DNA sequence: TGCGCCAGCAGCCAAAAGGGAGCGGGCGGAACCGGGGAGCTGTTTTTT.